One TCR beta chain is described in this entry. This record comes from a study of blood T cell repertoires in COVID-19. Study-level background: Sites across the United States, Italy and Spain contributed samples from acute and convalescent COVID-19. The cDNA or gDNA used as material had been derived from T cells, B-cell-depleted T cells, or PBMCs.

Study processing details: Estimation of nucleated cell counts relied on the amplification of reference gene primers. Clones were sequenced by immunoSEQ multiplex PCR, and TCRdb holds only the in-frame ones, with some missing. The V and J calls and clone size come from that table; D and trimming were worked out from the DNA. The data hold around 500,000 clones, with 88% observed a single time. Cohorts were based on clinical histories the participants reported. V shed 1 base and J 4 bases; nucleotides not matched to a gene: 6. The CDR3 contains 16 residues. The germline CDR1 and CDR2 sequences are SGHVS and FNYEAQ.

Sequenced material: PBMCs or T cells enriched from blood (not recorded which). The clonotype was recovered from a woman in her forties who had recovered from COVID-19. The V call is TRBV7-6, the J call TRBJ2-1; TRBD1 matches at 8 bases. Here the CDR3 DNA reads TGTGCCAGCAGCTTAGGAGGGACAGGCTTTTACAATGAGCAGTTCTTC. Its translation is CASSLGGTGFYNEQFF.